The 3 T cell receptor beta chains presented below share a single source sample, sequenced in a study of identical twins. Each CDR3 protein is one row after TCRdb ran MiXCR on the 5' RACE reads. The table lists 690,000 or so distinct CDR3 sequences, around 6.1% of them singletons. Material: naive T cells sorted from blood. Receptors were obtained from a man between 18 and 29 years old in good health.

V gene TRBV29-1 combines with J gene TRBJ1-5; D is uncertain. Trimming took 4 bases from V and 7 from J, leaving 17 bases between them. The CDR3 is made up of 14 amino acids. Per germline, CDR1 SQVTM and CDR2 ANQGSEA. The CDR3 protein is CSVGPANGRQPQHF. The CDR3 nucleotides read TGCAGCGTTGGCCCGGCGAACGGTCGCCAGCCCCAGCATTTT. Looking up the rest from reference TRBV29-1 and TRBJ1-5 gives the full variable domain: SAVISQKPSRDICQRGTSLTIQCQVDSQVTMMFWYRQQPGQSLTLIATANQGSEATYESGFVIDKFPISRPNLTFSTLTVSNMSPEDSSIYLCSVGPANGRQPQHFGDGTRLSIL.

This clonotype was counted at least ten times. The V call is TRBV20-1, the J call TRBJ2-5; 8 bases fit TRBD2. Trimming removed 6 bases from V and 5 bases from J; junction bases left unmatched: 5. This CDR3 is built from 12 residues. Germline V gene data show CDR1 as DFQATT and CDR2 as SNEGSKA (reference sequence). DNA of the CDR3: TGCAGTGCCCCGACTAGCGAGGAGACCCAGTACTTC. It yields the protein CSAPTSEETQYF.

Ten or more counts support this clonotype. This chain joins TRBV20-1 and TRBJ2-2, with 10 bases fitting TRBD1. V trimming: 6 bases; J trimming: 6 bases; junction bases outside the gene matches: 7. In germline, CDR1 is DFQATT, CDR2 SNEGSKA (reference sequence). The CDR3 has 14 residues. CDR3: CSAAADRGSGELFF. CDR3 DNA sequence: TGCAGTGCCGCAGCGGACAGGGGGTCCGGGGAGCTGTTTTTT.